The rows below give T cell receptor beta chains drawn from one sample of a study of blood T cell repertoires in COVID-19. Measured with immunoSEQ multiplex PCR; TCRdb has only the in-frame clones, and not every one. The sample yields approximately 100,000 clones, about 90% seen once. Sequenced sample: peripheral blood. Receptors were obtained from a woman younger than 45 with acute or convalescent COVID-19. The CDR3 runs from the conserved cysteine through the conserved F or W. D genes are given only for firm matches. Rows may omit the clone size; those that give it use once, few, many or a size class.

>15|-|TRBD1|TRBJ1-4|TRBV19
CASSLTGGFNEKLFF
TGTGCCAGTAGTCTCACAGGGGGCTTTAATGAAAAACTGTTTTTT
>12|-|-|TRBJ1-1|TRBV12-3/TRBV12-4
CASSLQALRSFF
TGTGCCAGCAGTCTACAGGCCCTGCGGTCTTTCTTT
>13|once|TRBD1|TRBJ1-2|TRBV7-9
CASSQGTGDGYTF
TGTGCCAGCAGCCAGGGGACAGGGGATGGCTACACCTTC
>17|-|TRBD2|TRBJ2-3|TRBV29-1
CSVVRIAGALRADTQYF
TGCAGCGTTGTTCGGATAGCGGGGGCTTTACGCGCAGATACGCAGTATTTT
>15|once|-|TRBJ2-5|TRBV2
CASSKRRIQQETQYF
TGTGCCAGCAGTAAGCGGCGAATCCAGCAGGAGACCCAGTACTTC
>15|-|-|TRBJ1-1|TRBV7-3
CASSLMSGGGTEAFF
TGTGCCAGCAGCTTAATGTCGGGTGGAGGCACTGAAGCTTTCTTT
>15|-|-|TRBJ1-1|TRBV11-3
CASSSRGGKDTEAFF
TGTGCCAGCAGCTCAAGGGGCGGAAAGGACACTGAAGCTTTCTTT
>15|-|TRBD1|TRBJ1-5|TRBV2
CASSTDRVDNQPQHF
TGTGCCAGCAGTACCGACAGGGTTGACAATCAGCCCCAGCATTTT
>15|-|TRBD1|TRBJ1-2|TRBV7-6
CASSLGGTAGYGYTF
TGTGCCAGCAGCTTAGGAGGGACAGCGGGCTATGGCTACACCTTC
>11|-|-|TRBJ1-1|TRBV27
CASPSPSEAFF
TGTGCCAGCCCTAGCCCGTCTGAAGCTTTCTTT
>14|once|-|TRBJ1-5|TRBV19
CASSPWTADQPQHF
TGTGCCAGTAGTCCGTGGACAGCAGATCAGCCCCAGCATTTT
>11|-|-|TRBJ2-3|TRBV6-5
CASGSPDTQYF
TGTGCCAGCGGGAGCCCAGATACGCAGTATTTT
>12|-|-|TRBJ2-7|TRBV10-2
CASSERGKEQYF
TGCGCCAGCAGTGAGAGGGGAAAAGAGCAGTACTTC
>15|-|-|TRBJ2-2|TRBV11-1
CASSLGLGGTGELFF
TGTGCCAGCAGCTTAGGACTAGGTGGCACCGGGGAGCTGTTTTTT
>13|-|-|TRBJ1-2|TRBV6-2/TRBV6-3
CASSLTQAYGYTF
TGTGCCAGCAGTCTAACCCAGGCCTATGGCTACACCTTC
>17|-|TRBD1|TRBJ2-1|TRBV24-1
CATSDGPQGAAYNEQFF
TGTGCCACCAGTGACGGACCGCAGGGGGCTGCCTACAATGAGCAGTTCTTC
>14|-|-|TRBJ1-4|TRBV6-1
CASSEGGGNEKLFF
TGTGCCAGCAGTGAAGGGGGGGGAAATGAAAAACTGTTTTTT
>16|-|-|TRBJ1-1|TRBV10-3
CAISESTVSVDTEAFF
TGTGCCATCAGTGAGTCGACTGTCTCCGTCGACACTGAAGCTTTCTTT
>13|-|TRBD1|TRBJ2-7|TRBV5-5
CASSLADRNEQYF
TGTGCCAGCAGCTTGGCGGACAGGAACGAGCAGTACTTC
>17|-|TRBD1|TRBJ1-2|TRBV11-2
CASSLDQGVAGLYGYTF
TGTGCCAGCAGCTTAGATCAGGGGGTAGCAGGGCTCTATGGCTACACCTTC
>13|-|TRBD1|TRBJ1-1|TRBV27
CASRRQGNTEAFF
TGTGCCAGCAGGCGACAGGGGAACACTGAAGCTTTCTTT
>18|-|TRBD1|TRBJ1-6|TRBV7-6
CASSLSQGTGVVNSPLHF
TGTGCCAGCAGCTTATCCCAGGGGACAGGGGTTGTCAATTCACCCCTCCACTTT
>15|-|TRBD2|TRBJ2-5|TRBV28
CASSLGGSGGETQYF
TGTGCCAGCAGTTTAGGGGGTAGCGGGGGAGAGACCCAGTACTTC
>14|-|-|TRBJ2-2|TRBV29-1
CSVEGGHNTGELFF
TGCAGCGTTGAAGGGGGGCATAACACCGGGGAGCTGTTTTTT
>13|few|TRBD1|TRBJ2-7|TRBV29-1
CSALTGFAYEQYF
TGCAGCGCCTTGACAGGGTTCGCCTACGAGCAGTACTTC
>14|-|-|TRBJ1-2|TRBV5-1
CASSLEGSNYGYTF
TGCGCCAGCAGCTTGGAGGGGTCGAACTATGGCTACACCTTC
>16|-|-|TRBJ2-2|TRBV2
CASSEDRVELTGELFF
TGTGCCAGCAGTGAAGACAGGGTCGAGTTGACCGGGGAGCTGTTTTTT
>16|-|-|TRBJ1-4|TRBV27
CASSLTPGLVNEKLFF
TGTGCCAGCAGTTTAACCCCCGGACTTGTTAATGAAAAACTGTTTTTT
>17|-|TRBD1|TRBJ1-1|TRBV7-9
CASSPIVGTGGRTEAFF
TGTGCCAGCAGCCCCATTGTCGGGACAGGGGGTAGAACTGAAGCTTTCTTT
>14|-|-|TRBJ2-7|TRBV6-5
CASNRQGSRYEQYF
TGTGCCAGCAACCGCCAGGGTTCACGTTACGAGCAGTACTTC
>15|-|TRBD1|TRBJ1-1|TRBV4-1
CASSQLGADRGEAFF
TGCGCCAGCAGCCAATTAGGGGCAGACAGGGGCGAAGCTTTCTTT
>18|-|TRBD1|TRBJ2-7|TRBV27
CASSLLALDRGSTYEQYF
TGTGCCAGCAGTTTACTGGCCCTAGACAGGGGGTCTACCTACGAGCAGTACTTC
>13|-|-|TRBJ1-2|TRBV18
CASSPTADYGYTF
TGTGCCAGCTCACCAACGGCGGACTATGGCTACACCTTC
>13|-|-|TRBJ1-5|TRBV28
CASSRGFSQPQHF
TGTGCCAGCAGTCGGGGGTTTAGTCAGCCCCAGCATTTT
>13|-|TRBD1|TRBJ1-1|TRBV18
CASSRDRNTEAFF
TGTGCCAGCTCGCGGGACAGGAACACTGAAGCTTTCTTT
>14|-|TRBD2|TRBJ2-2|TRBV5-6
CASSLRGDTGELFF
TGTGCCAGCAGCTTGCGGGGGGATACCGGGGAGCTGTTTTTT
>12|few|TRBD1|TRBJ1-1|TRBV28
CASRPDRVKAFF
TGTGCCAGCAGACCCGACAGGGTAAAGGCTTTCTTT
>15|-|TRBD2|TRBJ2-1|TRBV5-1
CASSFSGASYNEQFF
TGCGCCAGCAGCTTTAGCGGGGCGTCCTACAATGAGCAGTTCTTC
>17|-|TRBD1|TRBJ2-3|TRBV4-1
CASSPSKYRGSTDTQYF
TGCGCCAGCAGCCCATCTAAATACAGGGGCAGCACAGATACGCAGTATTTT
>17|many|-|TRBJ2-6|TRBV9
CASSESDGVTGANVLTF
TGTGCCAGCAGCGAGAGTGACGGGGTAACTGGGGCCAACGTCCTGACTTTC
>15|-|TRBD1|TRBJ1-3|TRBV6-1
CASSEEDRSGNTIYF
TGTGCCAGCAGTGAAGAGGACAGGTCTGGAAACACCATATATTTT
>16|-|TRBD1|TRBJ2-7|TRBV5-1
CASSLIIGTGGSEQYF
TGCGCCAGCAGCTTGATAATAGGGACAGGGGGTTCCGAGCAGTACTTC
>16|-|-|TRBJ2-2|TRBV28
CASSLWGQKATGELFF
TGTGCCAGCAGTTTATGGGGCCAGAAGGCCACCGGGGAGCTGTTTTTT
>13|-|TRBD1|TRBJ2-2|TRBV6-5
CASSRQGAGELFF
TGTGCCAGCAGTCGACAGGGGGCCGGGGAGCTGTTTTTT
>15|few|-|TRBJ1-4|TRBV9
CASSAPGATNEKLFF
TGTGCCAGCAGCGCGCCAGGTGCAACTAATGAAAAACTGTTTTTT
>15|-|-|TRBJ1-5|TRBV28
CASSFYNAANQPQHF
TGTGCTAGCAGTTTCTATAATGCTGCAAATCAGCCCCAGCATTTT